This entry features one T cell receptor (beta chain) sequence. Its antigen has not been determined. No base qualities exist here, and no much larger clone lies one base off it. The data derive from a study of cytomegalovirus exposure and HLA in healthy donors (dated by TCRdb to about 2017). About the full investigation: According to an earlier analysis of 587 of the donors, some 180 million T cells yielded some 120 million unique TCR beta sequences and about 300 Gb of sequence data. A later genetic analysis used genome-wide SNP genotypes for about 55% of the 666 donors, treating that subset as a discovery cohort. An early release covering roughly 600 HLA-typed donors comprised about 310 gigabases of sequencing data and around 85 million unique TCR sequences. HLA typing included class I and class II loci at four-digit resolution. The number of typed donors differed by locus: about 620-640 for A, B, C, DRB1 and DQB1; about 520 for DQA1; approximately 600 for DPA1; and some 450 for DPB1. The T cell repertoires of around 670 subjects were profiled by immunosequencing and related to cytomegalovirus serostatus. Besides the first cohort of some 670 subjects, a separate validation cohort made up of roughly 120 different subjects was used. Among roughly 400 genotyped donors of the cohort, an average of roughly 230,000 unique TCR beta nucleotide sequences was sequenced per donor, of which roughly 18% were non-productive. In an earlier analysis of about 590 of the donors, high-throughput TCR beta sequencing was used to judge whether each TCR beta V gene segment behaved as functional or pseudogenic. The later analysis used no new phenotypic data to find candidate immune exposures, relying instead on TCR beta sequences and their occurrence across donors. High-throughput TCR immunosequencing, statistical association of individual TCRs with disease status, and machine learning were combined to predict cytomegalovirus infection status. The aim of the study was to test whether cataloging public T cell receptors could identify signatures of past pathogen exposure. Donor age, sex, ethnicity and CMV serostatus were collected together with the repertoire data. Because of strong linkage in the cohort, roughly five DR-DQ haplotypes were treated as single units for association and clustering. Among the roughly 410 genotyped donors, under 90% belonged to the genetic ancestry cluster associated with self-reported Caucasian donors. Every discovery cohort repertoire had been produced on one sequencing platform. To study patterns of TCR occurrence, a later analysis re-analyzed previously published TCR beta repertoires from around 700 donors and added high-resolution HLA genotyping. Paper-wide results and their limitations: Most TCR sequences were seen in very few donors, while some public TCRs were found in many individuals. Specific HLA alleles were associated with 15,000 to 20,000 TCR beta sequences at a false discovery rate of 0.05 in a later analysis. V-gene and J-gene trimming of TCR beta chains was associated with a missense DCLRE1C variant in a later genetic analysis, and the association was replicated in an independent cohort. CMV serostatus was the only immune exposure information available for the cohort. Compared with equally common non-associated chains, HLA-associated TCR beta chains in a later analysis were more clonally expanded and had lower generation probabilities. In an earlier analysis of about 540 of the donors, most TCR beta V segments were observed in productive rearrangements about 87% or about 30% of the time, broadly matching IMGT annotations. The earlier analysis of 587 of the donors excluded 15 to 20 rarely observed V segments, including chromosome 9 orphons, because counts were too low. A total of about 150 TCR beta chains were listed by the study as associated with cytomegalovirus. It was suggested by the authors that the approach could potentially be generalized to other disease states and immunological phenotypes. In a later analysis, the rate of TCR association differed among HLA loci, with DRB1 alleles having the most associated TCRs and HLA-C alleles having the fewest. Cytomegalovirus status was reported to be diagnosed by the classifier with high specificity and sensitivity in both the original and validation cohorts. A cluster of highly shared sequence variants was judged likely to represent a technical artifact of the sequencing pipeline. In a later genetic analysis, fewer N-insertions in productive TCRs were reported among donors in an Asian-associated ancestry cluster than the approximately 630-donor mean. HLA typing was unavailable for some donors at each locus, so association tests used only the typed subset. Presence/absence analyses assumed roughly uniform sequencing depth across donors, an assumption that may not hold. Only TCR beta chains were sequenced in this cohort, and the absence of alpha or paired-chain data limited detectable features. A further reported finding was that TCR beta sequences accurately predicted the HLA-A and HLA-B alleles for most subjects in the first cohort. Most CMV-associated TCR beta chains appeared to be HLA-restricted in a later analysis, and the HLA associations seemed to be driven largely by CMV exposure. A later analysis reported that several top co-occurrence clusters appeared linked to parvovirus B19, influenza, CMV and Epstein-Barr virus. Correlated functional status among segregating V segments might be attributable to linkage disequilibrium, but an unknown experimental factor could not be ruled out. When HLA alleles, especially DR and DQ, strongly co-occurred, TCR associations were difficult to assign to individual alleles. Three of the identified cytomegalovirus-associated TCR beta chains were confirmed in vitro to be specific for cytomegalovirus antigens.

The cohort consisted of 666 healthy bone marrow donors. At the time of sampling, every cohort member was nominally healthy, though immune exposures that went unrecorded were likely present. The donor tested CMV seropositive and was one of the 289 seropositive cohort members. Every donor gave a peripheral blood sample, and the peripheral blood mononuclear cells from that sample were used for TCR beta sequencing. Genomic DNA was extracted from the blood cell samples with the Qiagen DNeasy Blood Extraction Kit. The library was generated by the immunoSEQ multiplex PCR assay. The multiplex PCR relied on a mix of 60 forward primers for TCR Vbeta segments and 13 reverse primers for TCR Jbeta segments. The CDR3 region of rearranged TCR beta genes was amplified from genomic DNA with a multiplex PCR assay. The amplified TCR beta libraries were sequenced on the Illumina HiSeq System as 87-base-pair reads. The authors processed their data as follows. A later analysis counted about 82 million unique TCR beta chains across the 666 repertoires, and 9 million to 14 million of these chains were shared by at least two donors. To remove PCR and sequencing errors, raw reads were error-corrected and collapsed into unique sequences using a nearest-neighbor algorithm that merged closely related sequences. Alignment of CDR3 sequences to IMGT reference sequences was used to assign V, D and J gene segments. For a sequence to be retained, at least a six-nucleotide match to both a V gene segment and a J gene segment was required. Rearrangements were classified as productive when the CDR3 lacked stop codons and remained in frame with V and J, and all other rearrangements were classified as non-productive. Following IMGT convention, CDR3 was defined as the stretch from the second conserved V-encoded cysteine up to the conserved J-encoded phenylalanine. In an earlier analysis of more than 550 of the donors, sequences lacking an unambiguous match to a single V gene segment were excluded. An earlier analysis of just under 600 of the donors called V segments functional above 56.7% productive rearrangements and segregating when the between-donor standard deviation exceeded 5%. A statistical classification framework was built for diagnosing cytomegalovirus status from the catalog of TCR beta chain sequences. V and J gene assignment, in a later analysis, came from comparing TCR nucleotide sequences with IMGT/GENE-DB human TR gene sequences. Using the TCRdist pipeline, a later analysis assigned CDR3 sequences along with most-parsimonious VDJ recombination scenarios. In a later analysis, each TCR beta chain was defined by its CDR3 amino acid sequence together with its V-gene family, and reads without a unique V-gene family were excluded. In a later analysis, 450 to 600 highly shared, low-generation-probability nucleotide sequences were removed to address suspected cross-contamination and a sequencing artifact. A later analysis calculated a clonal expansion index for each public chain from normalized within-repertoire ranks of inferred template counts. A later analysis computed generation probabilities with a VDJ recombination model fitted to out-of-frame rearrangements, and checked the results against IGoR. In a later analysis, hypergeometric tests were used to score TCR-TCR, TCR-HLA and TCR-CMV co-occurrence, with a repertoire-size bias correction applied to TCR pairs. A later analysis estimated false discovery rates by permuting HLA or CMV assignments 20 times. A later analysis grouped co-occurring TCRs with DBSCAN, adding TCRdist sequence similarity when clustering within HLA-allele-positive subsets. Co-occurrence clustering excluded repertoires with fewer than 30,000 or more than 120,000 public chains, plus five with anomalous nucleotide sharing. TCRdb holds this immuneACCESS table with in-frame rearrangements only. Some clones are missing; in checked studies, unresolved V genes explain under half, and the rest has no known cause. V, J and clone size derive from that table, while D and trimming were established from the DNA sequence. This sample lists 93,000 or so clones; more than 65% were detected once. Under 13% of the sample comes from the top ten.

Sequencing used PBMCs. This clonotype was sampled from a woman between 18 and 29 years old in good health and CMV-seropositive.

This receptor carries the CDR3 CASWGQGGDEQYF. Read as DNA, the sequence is TGTGCCAGCTGGGGCCAAGGAGGGGACGAGCAGTACTTC. This receptor chain uses TRBV6-5 and TRBJ2-7, and perhaps TRBD2 as D gene, on 6 matching bases. From cysteine to phenylalanine, the CDR3 is 13 amino acids long. Only the CDR3 DNA is retained, 39 bases long and in frame from the first base. Cut back by 8 bases and 5 bases, the V and J ends lie 16 bases apart. As encoded in the germline V gene, CDR1 is MNHEY while CDR2 is SVGAGI.